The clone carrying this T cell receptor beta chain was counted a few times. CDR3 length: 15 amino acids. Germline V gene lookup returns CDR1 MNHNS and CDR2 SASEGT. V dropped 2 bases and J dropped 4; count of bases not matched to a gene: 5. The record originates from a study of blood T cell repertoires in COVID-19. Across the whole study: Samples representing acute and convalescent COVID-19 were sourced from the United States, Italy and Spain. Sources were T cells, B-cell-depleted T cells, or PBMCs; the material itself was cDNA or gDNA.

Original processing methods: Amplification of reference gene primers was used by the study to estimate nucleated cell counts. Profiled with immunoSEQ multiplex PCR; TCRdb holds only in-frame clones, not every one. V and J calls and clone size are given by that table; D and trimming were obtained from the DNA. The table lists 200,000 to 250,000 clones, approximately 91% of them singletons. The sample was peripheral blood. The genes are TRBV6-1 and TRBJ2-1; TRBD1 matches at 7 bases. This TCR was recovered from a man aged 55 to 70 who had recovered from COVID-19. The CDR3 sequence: CASSEWGQLYNEQFF. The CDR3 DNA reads TGTGCCAGCAGTGAATGGGGACAGCTATACAATGAGCAGTTCTTC.